What follows are 30 T cell receptor beta chains derived from one specimen sequenced in a study of blood T cell repertoires in COVID-19. Libraries were prepared by immunoSEQ multiplex PCR; TCRdb keeps only in-frame clonotypes and omits some of them. The profile shows about 180,000 clones, around 90% of them singletons. The sample comprised PBMCs or T cells enriched from blood (not recorded which). These receptors were obtained from a woman younger than 35 who had recovered from COVID-19.

This chain connects TRBV29-1 to TRBJ1-2, with TRBD1 identical over 8 bases. CDR3 size: 15 residues. Germline loops: CDR1 SQVTM, CDR2 ANQGSEA. The junction had 12 bases not matched to a gene; V was cut back by 1 base and J by 8 bases. The CDR3 bases are TGCAGCGTTGAAGCCCTGCCGGGACAGGCTAGAGGCTACACCTTC. This codes for CSVEALPGQARGYTF.

This clone was seen once. The J gene is TRBJ1-1, the V gene TRBV6-2 or TRBV6-3; D not resolved. Germline lookup yields CDR1 MNHEY and CDR2 SVGEGT. CDR3 size: 12 residues. The germline V and J ends were trimmed by 6 bases and 5 bases, with 10 bases remaining between them. This chain's CDR3 is CASSQERTEAFF. CDR3 bases: TGTGCCAGCAGCCAGGAGCGGACTGAAGCTTTCTTT.

V is TRBV7-8 and J is TRBJ2-7; D is uncertain. This CDR3 has 12 amino acids. Germline CDR1 is SGHVS and CDR2 is FQNEAQ. V was clipped by 2 bases and J by 3 bases, with 5 bases between them. The CDR3: CASSLYGYEQYF. CDR3 nucleotides: TGTGCCAGCAGCTTATACGGCTACGAGCAGTACTTC.

V is TRBV11-2 and J is TRBJ2-7, with 7 bases fitting TRBD1. J gave up 1 base and V 5 bases, and 5 bases lay outside the gene matches. From germline, CDR1 is SGHAT and CDR2 FQNNGV. The CDR3 loop spans 14 amino acids. The CDR3 coding sequence is TGTGCCAGCAGCAAAGACAGGGTGTCCTACGAGCAGTACTTC. This codes for CASSKDRVSYEQYF.

This clone is a singleton in its sample. The chain employs TRBV6-5 and TRBJ1-1; weak D call: TRBD1 (5 bases). V was pared by 1 base and J by 4 bases, with 16 bases between. Germline CDR1 and CDR2: MNHEY and SVGAGI. This CDR3 contains 16 residues. The DNA of the CDR3 is TGTGCCAGCAGTTACTTGGCAGGGCGGTATGGCACTGAAGCTTTCTTT. Its translation: CASSYLAGRYGTEAFF.

CDR3: CAIGLAGGSTDTQYF. The CDR3 region has the DNA TGTGCCATCGGACTAGCGGGGGGTAGCACAGATACGCAGTATTTT. The gene calls are TRBV10-3 and TRBJ2-3, with 14 bases identical to TRBD2. The CDR3 covers 15 residues. Germline CDR1 ENHRY, CDR2 SYGVKD. With V trimmed by 8 bases and J by 0 bases, 1 base remained unmatched.

This chain joins TRBV4-2 and TRBJ1-2, with TRBD1 as a possible D gene (5 bases). V lost 5 bases and J 6 bases, leaving 13 bases between the germline ends. The CDR3 is 13 residues long. In germline, CDR1 is LGHNA, CDR2 YNFKEQ. This CDR3 reads CASSAGGGNGYTF. CDR3 bases: TGTGCCAGCAGCGCTGGGGGGGGAAATGGCTACACCTTC.

This clone was counted a single time. This chain uses TRBV5-1 with TRBJ2-7; D unclear. There are 12 residues in the CDR3. The germline gives CDR1 SGHRS, CDR2 YFSETQ. With 7 bases removed from V and 4 bases from J, the gap between germline ends came to 12 bases. Written as DNA, the CDR3 is TGCGCCAGCGGCGGAGAGGATTACGAGCAGTACTTC. Translating gives CASGGEDYEQYF.

V is TRBV2 and J is TRBJ1-6; D is unresolved. V lost 4 bases and J lost 9, with 7 bases in between. Germline V CDR1 and CDR2: SNHLY, FYNNEI. The CDR3 consists of 12 residues. CDR3 nucleotide sequence: TGTGCCAGCAGTGGTAATCGTTCACCCCTCCACTTT. Its translation is CASSGNRSPLHF.

V usage is TRBV14 and J usage is TRBJ2-3; D is ambiguous. CDR1 is SGHDN and CDR2 is FVKESK in the germline V gene. The CDR3 spans 17 residues. V lost 3 bases and J 2 bases, leaving 18 bases between the germline ends. The CDR3 nucleotides are TGTGCCAGCAGCCAGCCCTCCTATCAAATTTCCACAGATACGCAGTATTTT. This gives the protein CASSQPSYQISTDTQYF.

The J gene is TRBJ2-1, the V gene TRBV21-1; the table's D call TRBD2 went unverified against the DNA. TRBV21-1 is shown as a pseudogene. The CDR3 is made up of 17 amino acids. CDR3 nucleotide sequence: TGTGCCAGCAGCAAATCCGGGGGAAACCCTACAGGCAATGAGCAGTTCTTC. Amino acids: CASSKSGGNPTGNEQFF.

J is TRBJ2-3 and V is TRBV2, with D possibly TRBD1 on 6 matching bases. The CDR3 extends over 14 amino acids. V lost 7 bases and J 1 base, leaving 12 bases between the germline ends. CDR1 SNHLY and CDR2 FYNNEI come from the germline V gene. CDR3 region: CASTLAGGTDTQYF. The CDR3 region has the DNA TGTGCCAGCACTTTGGCAGGGGGCACAGATACGCAGTATTTT.

The V and J genes are TRBV5-1 and TRBJ2-7, with 10 positions matching TRBD1. Trimming removed 4 bases from V and 2 bases from J; junction bases left unmatched: 3. The CDR3 loop spans 14 amino acids. Germline V gives CDR1 SGHRS, CDR2 YFSETQ. The CDR3 DNA reads as TGCGCCAGCAGCCCCGGACAGGGGGCCTACGAGCAGTACTTC. Its translation: CASSPGQGAYEQYF.

The chain has TRBV6-5 and TRBJ1-1; 7 bases line up with TRBD1. V shed 0 bases and J 7 bases; nucleotides not matched to a gene: 2. The germline V gene has CDR1 MNHEY and CDR2 SVGAGI. This CDR3 is built from 13 residues. The CDR3 region is CASSYSGQIEAFF. CDR3 DNA sequence: TGTGCCAGCAGTTACTCGGGACAGATTGAAGCTTTCTTT.

This sequence joins TRBV20-1 and TRBJ1-5; 8 positions agree with TRBD1. The V gene end was trimmed by 3 bases and the J gene end by 2 bases; junction bases not matched to a gene: 6. CDR3 size: 15 residues. Looked up from germline, CDR1 is DFQATT and CDR2 is SNEGSKA (reference sequence). CDR3 nucleotide sequence: TGCAGTGCTAGTGGCAGGGGGCAGGGCAATCAGCCCCAGCATTTT. Protein: CSASGRGQGNQPQHF.

The V and J genes are TRBV7-9 and TRBJ1-2; a possible D gene is TRBD1 (6 bases). CDR1 and CDR2 from the germline V gene are SEHNR and FQNEAQ (reference sequence). Trimming removed 2 bases at V and 4 bases at J, with 20 bases between. CDR3 length: 17 residues. The CDR3 spells CASSLSGLETGLYGYTF. CDR3 bases: TGTGCCAGCAGCTTATCTGGATTAGAGACAGGCCTCTATGGCTACACCTTC.

This clone appeared once. The chain links TRBV6-5 to TRBJ2-7, with no clear D. V gave up 10 bases and J gave up 5 bases, with 15 bases separating them. This CDR3 region has 12 residues. Germline values: CDR1 MNHEY, CDR2 SVGAGI. The CDR3, as DNA: TGTGCCACCCTTCTAGGATCCCACGAGCAGTACTTC. Its protein product is CATLLGSHEQYF.

This clone occurred a few times. The chain couples TRBV12-3 or TRBV12-4 to TRBJ2-7, with D maybe TRBD1 (5 bases). The V end lost 3 bases, the J end lost 2 bases, and 8 bases lay between the germline ends. This CDR3 spans 13 amino acids. CDR3 protein: CASSLGRTYEQYF. The CDR3 DNA reads as TGTGCCAGCAGTTTGGGGCGGACCTACGAGCAGTACTTC.

The CDR3 coding sequence is TGCGCCAGCAGCCAAGTGGGTGGAGACGGAGAAAAACTGTTTTTT. Its translation is CASSQVGGDGEKLFF. The rearrangement uses TRBV4-3 and TRBJ1-4; D not resolved. CDR3 length equals 15 residues. Germline V gene data show CDR1 as LGHNA and CDR2 as YSLEER. The V and J ends lost 1 base and 8 bases respectively, with 14 bases between them.

The V and J genes are TRBV27 and TRBJ1-6; 8 positions agree with TRBD1. Trimming cost V 3 bases and J 9 bases; bases outside gene matches: 4. The CDR3 contains 14 residues. Germline CDR1 and CDR2: MNHEY and SMNVEV (reference sequence). CDR3 sequence: CASSFDRGRSPLHF. The CDR3 nucleotides read TGTGCCAGCAGTTTCGACAGGGGACGTTCACCCCTCCACTTT.

The V and J genes are TRBV24-1 and TRBJ1-4; weak D call: TRBD1 (5 bases). The CDR3 totals 13 residues. Trimming cost V 5 bases and J 8 bases, with 11 bases left between them. Per the germline V gene, CDR1 is KGHDR and CDR2 is SFDVKD. For the CDR3, the DNA is TGTGCCACCAGTGCTCCGGGGGAGGAAAAACTGTTTTTT. Protein product: CATSAPGEEKLFF.

This chain joins TRBV9 and TRBJ2-3; 9 positions agree with TRBD2. The germline V gene encodes CDR1 SGDLS and CDR2 YYNGEE. This CDR3 is 15 amino acids long. The trim removed 2 bases at V and 2 bases at J, leaving 3 bases unmatched. CDR3 nucleotides: TGTGCCAGCAGCGTTCTAGCGGGGAACACAGATACGCAGTATTTT. Amino acids: CASSVLAGNTDTQYF. Full variable domain (missing parts from reference TRBV9 and TRBJ2-3): DSGVTQTPKHLITATGQRVTLRCSPRSGDLSVYWYQQSLDQGLQFLIQYYNGEERAKGNILERFSAQQFPDLHSELNLSSLELGDSALYFCASSVLAGNTDTQYFGPGTRLTVL.

The rearrangement uses TRBV30 and TRBJ2-7, with 8 bases identical to TRBD2. CDR1 GTSNPN and CDR2 SVGIG come from the germline V gene (reference sequence). The CDR3 is 13 residues long. The trim removed 3 bases at V and 9 bases at J, leaving 10 bases unmatched. The CDR3 DNA reads as TGTGCCTGGAGCCCCGGGGGGGGCGCAGGGCAGTACTTC. This encodes CAWSPGGGAGQYF.

The CDR3 DNA sequence: TGTGCCATCAGTGGATCCGGGACTAGCGGCAACACCGGGGAGCTGTTTTTT. It encodes CAISGSGTSGNTGELFF. The chain employs TRBV10-3 and TRBJ2-2; 11 bases agree with TRBD2. CDR1 ENHRY and CDR2 SYGVKD come from the germline V gene. Trimming cost V 4 bases and J 2 bases; bases outside gene matches: 6. The CDR3 is 17 residues long.

CDR3 loop: CASTPGVPNNQPQHF. In nucleotides, the CDR3 is TGTGCCAGTACCCCGGGGGTTCCGAATAATCAGCCCCAGCATTTT. The chain couples TRBV19 to TRBJ1-5; D is possibly TRBD1 (5 bases). Germline CDR1 is LNHDA and CDR2 is SQIVND (reference sequence). The CDR3 consists of 15 residues. Between the trimmed V and J ends, which lost 7 bases and 4 bases, there was a span of 17 bases.

This clone was recorded only once. The V gene is TRBV19, the J gene TRBJ2-1; D may be TRBD2 (5 bases). Trimming took off 7 bases at V and 0 bases at J, with 13 bases between the two ends. There are 15 residues in the CDR3. CDR1 and CDR2 from the germline V gene are LNHDA and SQIVND (reference sequence). CDR3: CASTRGLNSYNEQFF. The DNA for the CDR3 is TGTGCCAGTACTAGAGGACTTAACTCCTACAATGAGCAGTTCTTC.

The CDR3 bases are TGTGCCAGCAGCTTCGCGGGGGGGCAGGAGACCCAGTACTTC. It encodes CASSFAGGQETQYF. This chain connects TRBV7-2 to TRBJ2-5; TRBD2 aligns across 9 bases. The V gene's germline CDR1 is SGHTA and CDR2 FQGNSA. V trimming: 3 bases; J trimming: 5 bases; junction bases outside the gene matches: 4. The CDR3 length is 14 residues.

This chain uses TRBV7-2 with TRBJ2-7; 9 bases align to TRBD2. J gave up 5 bases and V 5 bases, and 13 bases lay outside the gene matches. In germline, CDR1 is SGHTA, CDR2 FQGNSA. The CDR3 consists of 16 residues. CDR3: CASSIEGIAGVHEQYF. CDR3 coding DNA: TGTGCCAGCAGCATAGAGGGGATAGCGGGAGTCCACGAGCAGTACTTC. The full variable domain, in which reference TRBV7-2 and TRBJ2-7 provide the parts outside the CDR3, is GAGVSQSPSNKVTEKGKDVELRCDPISGHTALYWYRQSLGQGLEFLIYFQGNSAPDKSGLPSDRFSAERTGGSVSTLTIQRTQQEDSAVYLCASSIEGIAGVHEQYFGPGTRLTVT.

The V call is TRBV27, the J call TRBJ1-2; 7 positions match TRBD1. The CDR3 spans 15 residues. CDR1 is MNHEY, CDR2 SMNVEV, per germline (reference sequence). After removal of 6 bases from V and 4 bases from J, the junction contained 11 bases not matched to a gene. DNA for the CDR3: TGTGCCAGCAGCCTAGGGTCAGGGGGTACCTATGGCTACACCTTC. Translated, it gives CASSLGSGGTYGYTF.

This clone was observed a handful of times. V is TRBV10-3 and J is TRBJ2-1; 8 bases map to TRBD2. Per the germline V gene, CDR1 is ENHRY and CDR2 is SYGVKD. The CDR3 is made up of 17 amino acids. J was trimmed by 3 bases and V by 0 bases; bases with no gene match: 7. This CDR3 is CAISESGLAGLYNEQFF. The CDR3 nucleotides are TGTGCCATCAGTGAGTCCGGCCTAGCGGGTCTCTACAATGAGCAGTTCTTC.